The source of this T cell receptor (beta chain) is a study of cytomegalovirus exposure and HLA in healthy donors (dated by TCRdb to about 2017). Regarding the complete study: An earlier analysis of 587 of the donors reported 250 to 350 Gb of sequence data and 90 million to 120 million unique TCR beta sequences obtained from about 170 million T cells. An early release covering 500 to 750 HLA-typed donors comprised approximately 290 gigabases of sequencing data and 85 million to 100 million unique TCR sequences. Of the 398 genotyped donors, approximately 80% were placed in the genetic ancestry cluster associated with self-reported Caucasian donors. The aim of the study was to test whether cataloging public T cell receptors could identify signatures of past pathogen exposure. The study profiled the T cell repertoires of fewer than 850 subjects by immunosequencing and related them to cytomegalovirus serostatus. A separate validation cohort of about 110 different subjects was used in addition to the approximately 700-subject first cohort. High-throughput TCR immunosequencing, statistical association of individual TCRs with disease status, and machine learning were combined to predict cytomegalovirus infection status. To study patterns of TCR occurrence, a later analysis re-analyzed previously published TCR beta repertoires from under 750 donors and added high-resolution HLA genotyping. Rather than drawing on any new phenotypic data, the later analysis identified candidate immune exposures from TCR beta sequences and the way those sequences occurred across donors. In an earlier analysis of several hundred of the donors, high-throughput TCR beta sequencing was used to judge whether each TCR beta V gene segment behaved as functional or pseudogenic. Alongside the repertoire data, information on donor age, sex, ethnicity and CMV serostatus was compiled. Genome-wide SNP genotypes for about 55% of the roughly 670 donors were used in a later genetic analysis, which treated that subset as a discovery cohort. Every discovery cohort repertoire had been produced on one sequencing platform. Class I and class II HLA loci were covered by the typing at four-digit resolution. The number of typed donors differed by locus: roughly 629-630 for A, B, C, DRB1 and DQB1; some 540 for DQA1; around 580 for DPA1; and roughly 470 for DPB1. Several DR-DQ haplotypes were treated as single units for association and clustering because of strong linkage in the cohort. Across 398 genotyped donors of the cohort, an average of about 200,000 unique TCR beta nucleotide sequences per donor were sequenced, and roughly 17% of those sequences were non-productive.

The CDR3, from cysteine to phenylalanine, totals 15 residues. Only the CDR3 part of the read is kept: 45 bases, read in frame from the first base. The CDR1 and CDR2 encoded by the germline V gene (reference sequence) are SGHNT and YYREEE. V is clipped by 7 bases and J by 2 bases, and the sequence between their germline boundaries is 18 bases long. Broader findings and caveats from the paper: Compared with the approximately 700-donor mean, donors in an Asian-associated ancestry cluster had fewer N-insertions in productive TCRs, according to a later genetic analysis. A total of some 180 TCR beta chains were listed by the study as associated with cytomegalovirus. Some IMGT-functional V segments, including TRBV6-2 and TRBV6-3, could not be told apart with the 87-base-pair reads, so those segments were excluded. A later analysis found that TCR association rates varied across HLA loci, with DRB1 alleles showing the most associated TCRs and HLA-C alleles the fewest. Because counts were too low, about 18 rarely observed V segments, including chromosome 9 orphons, were excluded from the earlier analysis of 587 of the donors. Roughly uniform sequencing depth across donors was assumed in presence/absence analyses, although this assumption may not hold. A further reported finding was that TCR beta sequences accurately predicted the HLA-A and HLA-B alleles for most subjects in the first cohort. At a false discovery rate of 0.05, a later analysis linked some 17,000 TCR beta sequences to specific HLA alleles. In an earlier analysis of some 640 of the donors, most TCR beta V segments were observed in productive rearrangements about 87% or about 30% of the time, broadly matching IMGT annotations. A later genetic analysis associated a missense DCLRE1C variant with V-gene and J-gene trimming of TCR beta chains, and an independent cohort replicated the association. The classifier was reported to diagnose cytomegalovirus status with high specificity and sensitivity in both the original and validation cohorts. Across donors, most TCR sequences were observed very rarely, whereas some public TCRs were present in many individuals. Linkage disequilibrium might explain the correlated functional status among segregating V segments, but an unknown experimental factor could not be ruled out. A cluster of highly shared sequence variants was judged likely to be a technical artifact of the sequencing pipeline. According to the authors, the approach could potentially be generalized to other disease states and immunological phenotypes. In a later analysis, several top co-occurrence clusters were reported to appear linked to parvovirus B19, influenza, CMV and Epstein-Barr virus. Because HLA typing was unavailable for some donors at each locus, only the typed subset was used in association tests. In a later analysis, HLA-associated TCR beta chains were found to be more clonally expanded and to have lower generation probabilities than equally common non-associated chains. In vitro tests confirmed that a few of the cytomegalovirus-associated TCR beta chains recognize cytomegalovirus antigens. Only TCR beta chains were sequenced in this cohort, and the absence of alpha or paired-chain data limited detectable features. Assigning TCR associations to individual alleles was difficult when HLA alleles, especially DR and DQ, strongly co-occurred. Immune exposure information for the cohort was limited to CMV serostatus. Most CMV-associated TCR beta chains appeared to be HLA-restricted in a later analysis, and the HLA associations seemed to be driven largely by CMV exposure.

In total, just over 650 healthy bone marrow donors made up the cohort. Cohort members were all nominally healthy when sampled, although unrecorded immune exposures were likely present. The donor tested CMV seronegative, placing the donor among the roughly 340 seronegative members of the cohort. A peripheral blood sample was collected from each donor, and TCR beta sequencing was performed on peripheral blood mononuclear cells. The Qiagen DNeasy Blood Extraction Kit was used to extract genomic DNA from the blood cell samples. As to this clone: Its antigen remains unidentified. Base qualities are missing; no much larger clone stands one base away.

Libraries were constructed by the immunoSEQ multiplex PCR assay. For the multiplex PCR, a mixture combining 60 forward primers for TCR Vbeta segments and 13 reverse primers for TCR Jbeta segments was used. Amplification of the CDR3 region of rearranged TCR beta genes was performed with a multiplex PCR assay on genomic DNA. On the Illumina HiSeq System, the amplified TCR beta libraries were sequenced as 87-base-pair reads. The original methods were these. A later analysis counted about 80 million unique TCR beta chains across the 640 or so repertoires, and 9.5 million to 11 million of these chains were shared by at least two donors. To remove PCR and sequencing errors, raw reads were error-corrected and collapsed into unique sequences using a nearest-neighbor algorithm that merged closely related sequences. Alignment of CDR3 sequences to IMGT reference sequences was used to assign V, D and J gene segments. For a sequence to be retained, at least a six-nucleotide match to both a V gene segment and a J gene segment was required. A rearrangement was called productive if the CDR3 had no stop codons and remained in frame with V and J, and every other rearrangement was called non-productive. Following IMGT convention, CDR3 was defined as the stretch from the second conserved V-encoded cysteine up to the conserved J-encoded phenylalanine. The earlier analysis of some 540 of the donors excluded any sequence lacking an unambiguous match to a single V gene segment. An earlier analysis of 500 to 700 of the donors classified V segments as functional when productive rearrangements were above 56.7% and as segregating when the standard deviation between donors was above 5%. A statistical classification framework was built for diagnosing cytomegalovirus status from the catalog of TCR beta chain sequences. V and J gene assignment, in a later analysis, came from comparing TCR nucleotide sequences with IMGT/GENE-DB human TR gene sequences. A later analysis assigned CDR3 sequences and most-parsimonious VDJ recombination scenarios with the TCRdist pipeline. In a later analysis, each TCR beta chain was defined by its CDR3 amino acid sequence together with its V-gene family, and reads lacking a unique V-gene family were excluded. In a later analysis, fewer than 650 highly shared, low-generation-probability nucleotide sequences were removed to address suspected cross-contamination and a sequencing artifact. In a later analysis, a clonal expansion index was calculated for each public chain from normalized within-repertoire ranks of inferred template counts. In a later analysis, generation probabilities were computed using a VDJ recombination model fitted to out-of-frame rearrangements, and the results were checked against IGoR. A later analysis scored TCR-TCR, TCR-HLA and TCR-CMV co-occurrence with hypergeometric tests, applying a repertoire-size bias correction to TCR pairs. In a later analysis, false discovery rates were estimated by permuting HLA or CMV assignments 20 times. A later analysis grouped co-occurring TCRs with DBSCAN, adding TCRdist sequence similarity when clustering within HLA-allele-positive subsets. Repertoires with fewer than 30,000 or more than 120,000 public chains, plus five repertoires with anomalous nucleotide sharing, were excluded from co-occurrence clustering. TCRdb carries this immuneACCESS record with in-frame sequences only. Its versions omit some clonotypes, under half of them owing to an unresolved V gene in the studies checked, with the rest unexplained. The DNA was the basis for D and trimming; V, J and clone size are from that table. This sample is represented by a few hundred thousand clones; about 70% of them were singletons. 1.8% of the sample belongs to the ten largest clones.

The rearranged segments are TRBV5-4 and TRBJ2-5; TRBD2 could be the D gene, as 5 bases match. This TCR came from a woman under 40 in good health and CMV-seronegative. Material: PBMCs. CDR3 reads: CASAAERRLQETQYF. The DNA sequence follows: TGTGCCAGCGCCGCCGAGCGGAGACTTCAAGAGACCCAGTACTTC.